This paragraph covers one TCR beta chain sequence. There is no known antigen for this receptor. The sample holds no much larger clone one base away, and base qualities are not on file. Samples from volunteer blood donors who had recovered from COVID-19 were contributed by a second Seattle source. Each collaborating institution followed its own protocols to collect whole blood in K2EDTA tubes. For TCRbeta analysis, collaborators shipped samples as frozen whole blood, isolated PBMCs, or DNA extracted from either of those sample types. The data belong to a study of blood T cell repertoires in COVID-19 (dated by TCRdb to about 2020). A note on the overall study: Collaborator samples came from the United States, Italy and Spain and covered acute and convalescent phases of COVID-19. The prospective study material was composed of cDNA or gDNA derived from T cells, B-cell-depleted T cells, or PBMCs. Deeply sampled blood TCRbeta repertoires from subjects exposed to, actively infected with, or recovered from COVID-19 were included in the dataset. The repertoires were made available in a free public database intended to serve as a resource for research on the immune response to SARS-CoV-2. The samples were drawn from two sources: the first 160 participants of the ongoing ImmuneRACE study, and over 1,000 subjects contributed by 6 global collaborators. Sample metadata almost always included a de-identified subject ID, COVID-19 status, age in years and sex. Where available, HLA class I and class II types were obtained from metadata supplied by the sample provider rather than from assay-based typing. Summary of the overall study and its limitations: The quantity of clinical and demographic metadata differed by source and by participant and was supplied without curation.

TCRbeta CDR3 regions were amplified from genomic DNA by means of the immunoSEQ Assay, a bias-controlled multiplex PCR. In the paper's pipeline: Within the assay, amplification of reference gene primers was used to estimate how many nucleated cells each sample contained. Sequence reads were collapsed and filtered to measure the absolute abundance of every unique TCRbeta CDR3 rearrangement. Productive Simpson clonality was computed per sample as the square root of Simpson's diversity index over productive rearrangements. TCRdb took over this immuneACCESS table, retaining in-frame rearrangements with V and J assigned. Such tables are incomplete; in checked studies, under half of the missing clones stem from an unresolved V gene, and the remainder is unexplained. That table supplies the V and J calls and clone size; D and trimming were determined from the DNA. Here the sample has more than 250,000 clones; roughly 80% occur a single time. Roughly 4.6% of the sample is taken by the ten largest.

This receptor was identified in a man aged 60-69 years who had recovered from COVID-19. Sequencing was carried out using peripheral blood.

The CDR3 protein sequence reads: CASSPDRGNEKLFF. In nucleotides, the sequence is TGTGCCAGCAGCCCCGACAGGGGAAATGAAAAACTGTTTTTT. The chain joins TRBV2 to TRBJ1-4; 8 bases in the middle match TRBD1. Inclusive of the bounding cysteine and phenylalanine, the CDR3 is 14 residues long. Kept here is only the CDR3 DNA, which spans 42 bases and is read in frame from base 1. The CDR1 and CDR2 encoded by the germline V gene are SNHLY and FYNNEI. Germline trimming: 6 bases from V, 5 bases from J; junction bases outside gene matches: 5.